Below are 10 T cell receptor beta chains sequenced from a single sample in a study of cytomegalovirus exposure and HLA in healthy donors. PCR involved 60 Vbeta and 13 Jbeta primers. Libraries were prepared by immunoSEQ multiplex PCR; TCRdb keeps only in-frame clonotypes and omits some of them. The sample holds around 150,000 clones, 70% seen once. Sequences were obtained from PBMCs. Receptor source: a young man in good health and CMV-seropositive.

This CDR3 reads CASSLGQGVKTQYF. The DNA for the CDR3 is TGTGCCAGCAGCTTAGGACAGGGAGTAAAGACCCAGTACTTC. The chain employs TRBV7-9 and TRBJ2-5; 7 bases are a match to TRBD1. The CDR3 consists of 14 residues. The ends lost 1 base at V and 6 bases at J; junction bases unmatched: 5. Germline lookup yields CDR1 SEHNR and CDR2 FQNEAQ (reference sequence).

V usage is TRBV5-6 and J usage is TRBJ2-5; D is unclear. The CDR3 extends over 11 amino acids. CDR1 is SGHDT, CDR2 YYEEEE, per germline. V was trimmed by 3 bases and J by 4 bases, leaving 4 bases between them. The CDR3 sequence: CASSSRETQYF. The CDR3 DNA reads TGTGCCAGCAGCTCGAGAGAGACCCAGTACTTC. The entire variable domain, with the rest obtained from reference TRBV5-6 and TRBJ2-5, is as follows: DAGVTQSPTHLIKTRGQQVTLRCSPKSGHDTVSWYQQALGQGPQFIFQYYEEEERQRGNFPDRFSGHQFPNYSSELNVNALLLGDSALYLCASSSRETQYFGPGTRLLVL.

The chain recombines TRBV7-3 with TRBJ2-3; a possible D gene is TRBD2 (7 bases). This CDR3 has 15 residues. The germline V gene encodes CDR1 SGHTA and CDR2 FQGTGA. The V and J ends lost 3 bases and 1 base respectively, with 11 bases between them. Here the CDR3 DNA reads TGTGCCAGCAGCTTGGGGGGGGGCGGCACAGATACGCAGTATTTT. This codes for CASSLGGGGTDTQYF.

In DNA form, the CDR3 reads TGTGCCAGCATTGGTTTAGCGGGGGCAAGCTCCTACGAGCAGTACGTC. It encodes CASIGLAGASSYEQYV. The V and J genes are TRBV28 and TRBJ2-7, with 9 bases matching TRBD2. J gave up 0 bases and V 7 bases, and 10 bases lay outside the gene matches. In germline, CDR1 is MDHEN, CDR2 SYDVKM. The CDR3 totals 16 residues.

The chain employs TRBV6-1 and TRBJ2-5, with a possible D match to TRBD2 (5 bases). The germline V and J ends were trimmed by 0 bases and 8 bases, with 16 bases remaining between them. CDR1 MNHNS and CDR2 SASEGT come from the germline V gene. CDR3 size: 15 residues. CDR3 amino acids: CASSEAGSLRQTQYF. CDR3 bases: TGTGCCAGCAGTGAAGCGGGGAGCTTAAGGCAAACCCAGTACTTC.

This clone was observed a few times. The J gene is TRBJ1-2, the V gene TRBV28; possibly TRBD1 for D (5 bases). This CDR3 spans 12 amino acids. Germline CDR1 is MDHEN and CDR2 is SYDVKM. V was shortened by 7 bases and J by 3 bases, with 9 bases between the two germline ends. The CDR3 is CASTGRYYGYTF. In DNA, the CDR3 is TGTGCCAGCACAGGGAGGTACTATGGCTACACCTTC.

The chain is built from TRBV19 and TRBJ2-1; TRBD2 agrees at 8 bases. The CDR3 loop spans 17 amino acids. V gave up 2 bases and J gave up 4 bases; unmatched junction bases: 10. Germline V gives CDR1 LNHDA, CDR2 SQIVND (reference sequence). This CDR3 is CASSIREGSGVYNEQFF. In DNA, the CDR3 is TGTGCCAGTAGTATACGGGAGGGTAGCGGGGTTTACAATGAGCAGTTCTTC. Using reference TRBV19 and TRBJ2-1 for the parts outside the CDR3, the full variable domain is DGGITQSPKYLFRKEGQNVTLSCEQNLNHDAMYWYRQDPGQGLRLIYYSQIVNDFQKGDIAEGYSVSREKKESFPLTVTSAQKNPTAFYLCASSIREGSGVYNEQFFGPGTRLTVL.

This clone was seen a handful of times. The rearrangement links TRBV28 to TRBJ1-6, with 7 bases aligning to TRBD1. CDR1 and CDR2 (germline): MDHEN, SYDVKM. The CDR3 totals 16 residues. V shed 5 bases, J shed 3 bases, and the junction held 7 bases outside the gene matches. In DNA, the CDR3 is TGTGCCAGCAGTCCGAGGACAGGCGTCTATAATTCACCCCTCCACTTT. Translated, it gives CASSPRTGVYNSPLHF.

This chain connects TRBV13 to TRBJ1-1; 11 bases are a match to TRBD1. CDR3 length equals 13 residues. The germline V gene encodes CDR1 PRHDT and CDR2 FYEKMQ (reference sequence). V gave up 4 bases and J gave up 9 bases; unmatched junction bases: 4. This CDR3 reads CASSSGQGAKAFF. In DNA form, the CDR3 reads TGTGCCAGCAGCTCAGGACAGGGGGCTAAAGCTTTCTTT.

V is TRBV6-1 and J is TRBJ1-4; 7 positions agree with TRBD1. CDR1 MNHNS and CDR2 SASEGT come from the germline V gene. V shed 8 bases and J 6 bases; nucleotides not matched to a gene: 6. The CDR3 sequence is 13 residues long. This CDR3 reads CASDGGGYEKLFF. The CDR3 region has the DNA TGTGCCAGCGATGGAGGGGGCTATGAAAAACTGTTTTTT.